A selection of T cell receptor beta chains follows, all from one sample in a study of Ad26.COV2.S vaccination and SARS-CoV-2 variants. Repertoires were generated with immunoSEQ multiplex PCR, while TCRdb's copy carries only in-frame clones and drops some. The sample lists approximately 400,000 clones; roughly four fifths were seen once. The sequencing here drew on peripheral blood, taken in a trial of Ad26.COV2.S vaccine versus placebo. The receptors were gathered from a person between 18 and 65 years old who received the Ad26.COV2.S COVID-19 vaccine or a placebo. CDR3s include the opening cysteine and the closing phenylalanine or tryptophan. The D gene is left open where the match is weak. Part of the rows lack a size; the others show once, few, many or a class for expanded clones.

- | TRBJ1-3 | - | TRBV14 | 15 | CASSLGLPSGNTIYF | TGTGCCAGCAGCCTCGGACTTCCCTCTGGAAACACCATATATTTT
- | TRBJ2-6 | - | TRBV18 | 18 | CASSPRSGPTGGANVLTF | TGTGCCAGCTCTCCCCGGAGTGGGCCTACTGGGGGGGCCAACGTCCTGACTTTC
TRBD1 | TRBJ1-2 | - | TRBV29-1 | 14 | CSVEEGTANYGYTF | TGCAGCGTTGAAGAAGGGACAGCAAACTATGGCTACACCTTC
TRBD2 | TRBJ2-1 | once | TRBV4-1 | 15 | CASSPSGTSYNEQFF | TGCGCCAGCAGCCCATCTGGGACTAGCTACAATGAGCAGTTCTTC
- | TRBJ1-2 | - | TRBV19 | 15 | CASRAPGTRVYGYTF | TGTGCCAGTAGAGCCCCCGGGACACGAGTCTATGGCTACACCTTC
TRBD1 | TRBJ2-7 | - | TRBV19 | 16 | CASSISTGEAFYEQYF | TGTGCCAGTAGTATTTCGACAGGGGAGGCGTTTTACGAGCAGTACTTC
TRBD1 | TRBJ1-1 | - | TRBV4-1 | 15 | CASSQDMDRGAEAFF | TGCGCCAGCAGCCAAGATATGGACAGGGGCGCTGAAGCTTTCTTT
- | TRBJ2-1 | - | TRBV27 | 12 | CASSFMGREQFF | TGTGCCAGCAGTTTTATGGGTCGTGAGCAGTTCTTC
- | TRBJ1-5 | - | TRBV4-1 | 14 | CASSRVPLQVPQHF | TGCGCCAGCAGCCGTGTTCCTCTTCAGGTGCCCCAGCATTTT
TRBD1 | TRBJ1-2 | few | TRBV7-9 | 15 | CASSLALTGVEGYTF | TGTGCCAGCAGCTTAGCCCTAACAGGGGTTGAAGGCTACACCTTC
TRBD2 | TRBJ2-2 | few | TRBV28 | 17 | CASSSSSGTLSTGELFF | TGTGCCAGCAGTTCCTCTAGCGGGACACTATCCACCGGGGAGCTGTTTTTT
- | TRBJ2-2 | - | TRBV27 | 13 | CASSWTNTGELFF | TGTGCCAGCAGTTGGACCAACACCGGGGAGCTGTTTTTT
TRBD1 | TRBJ1-4 | - | TRBV6-5 | 14 | CASSRTGVNEKLFF | TGTGCCAGCAGTAGGACAGGGGTTAATGAAAAACTGTTTTTT
- | TRBJ1-5 | - | TRBV12-5 | 14 | CASGPQGFDQPQHF | TGTGCTAGTGGTCCCCAGGGGTTCGATCAGCCCCAGCATTTT
TRBD2 | TRBJ2-1 | - | TRBV2 | 15 | CASSEATSGKNEQFF | TGTGCCAGCAGTGAAGCTACTAGCGGGAAAAATGAGCAGTTCTTC
- | TRBJ2-3 | - | TRBV7-3 | 12 | CASSSPPDTQYF | TGTGCCAGCAGCTCCCCCCCAGATACGCAGTATTTT
- | TRBJ2-5 | - | TRBV4-2 | 12 | CASSQEGRTQYF | TGTGCCAGCAGCCAAGAGGGGAGGACCCAGTACTTC
TRBD2 | TRBJ2-7 | - | TRBV18 | 15 | CASSLTGGSSYEQYF | TGTGCCAGCTCACTCACGGGGGGAAGCTCCTACGAGCAGTACTTC
- | TRBJ1-1 | - | TRBV11-3 | 15 | CASSLVDLPNTEAFF | TGTGCCAGCAGCTTAGTAGACCTCCCGAACACTGAAGCTTTCTTT
TRBD1 | TRBJ1-1 | - | TRBV5-1 | 14 | CASSLGQAGTEAFF | TGCGCCAGCAGCCTGGGACAGGCGGGCACTGAAGCTTTCTTT
TRBD2 | TRBJ2-1 | - | TRBV24-1 | 17 | CATSEVQGLSSYNEQFF | TGTGCCACCAGTGAGGTGCAGGGACTAAGCTCCTACAATGAGCAGTTCTTC
- | TRBJ2-7 | - | TRBV6-2/TRBV6-3 | 13 | CASSYSSVREQYF | TGTGCCAGCAGTTACTCGTCGGTCCGGGAGCAGTACTTC
- | TRBJ1-1 | - | TRBV9 | 12 | CASSPYNTEAFF | TGTGCCAGCAGCCCGTACAACACTGAAGCTTTCTTT
- | TRBJ2-1 | - | TRBV15 | 13 | CATSRDPKNEQFF | TGTGCCACCAGCAGGGACCCCAAAAATGAGCAGTTCTTC
TRBD1 | TRBJ1-6 | - | TRBV6-6 | 16 | CASSFLRTGGNSPLHF | TGTGCCAGCAGTTTTCTCAGGACAGGGGGCAATTCACCCCTCCACTTT
- | TRBJ2-2 | - | TRBV5-1 | 16 | CASSLGGSTGTGELFF | TGCGCCAGCAGCTTGGGAGGGAGTACGGGCACCGGGGAGCTGTTTTTT
- | TRBJ2-1 | - | TRBV5-1 | 14 | CASRLTSSSNEQFF | TGCGCCAGCAGGCTCACTAGCAGCTCCAATGAGCAGTTCTTC
- | TRBJ1-1 | once | TRBV5-1 | 12 | CASSLEDTEAFF | TGCGCCAGCAGCTTGGAGGACACTGAAGCTTTCTTT
- | TRBJ2-7 | - | TRBV4-2 | 15 | CASSQPGTSSYEQYF | TGTGCCAGCAGCCAACCCGGGACCTCTTCCTACGAGCAGTACTTC
TRBD2 | TRBJ2-7 | - | TRBV19 | 15 | CASTERGGRAYEQYF | TGTGCCAGTACCGAGAGGGGCGGGAGGGCCTACGAGCAGTACTTC
- | TRBJ2-5 | - | TRBV2 | 10 | CASREETQYF | TGTGCCAGCAGGGAAGAGACCCAGTACTTC
- | TRBJ1-3 | - | TRBV14 | 14 | CASSHFSSGNTIYF | TGTGCCAGCAGCCACTTTTCCTCTGGAAACACCATATATTTT
- | TRBJ1-5 | - | TRBV5-6 | 14 | CASSTRGPNEPQHF | TGTGCCAGCAGCACGAGGGGCCCGAACGAGCCCCAGCATTTT
- | TRBJ1-4 | - | TRBV7-9 | 15 | CASSLAAGENEKLFF | TGTGCCAGCAGCTTAGCGGCCGGGGAGAATGAAAAACTGTTTTTT
- | TRBJ2-2 | once | TRBV7-3 | 13 | CASSLGASGELFF | TGTGCCAGCAGCTTGGGGGCGTCCGGGGAGCTGTTTTTT
TRBD1 | TRBJ2-1 | - | TRBV7-2 | 16 | CASSSRRGHAYNEQFF | TGTGCCAGCAGCTCACGCAGGGGGCACGCCTACAATGAGCAGTTCTTC
- | TRBJ1-6 | - | TRBV5-1 | 14 | CASSLPGVDSPLHF | TGCGCCAGCAGCCTACCGGGCGTTGATTCACCCCTCCACTTT
TRBD2 | TRBJ2-1 | - | TRBV5-4 | 15 | CASSLKLAGGDEQFF | TGTGCCAGCAGCTTGAAACTAGCGGGAGGGGATGAGCAGTTCTTC
- | TRBJ2-6 | - | TRBV5-4 | 16 | CASSPQQVSGANVLTF | TGTGCCAGCAGCCCCCAGCAGGTTTCTGGGGCCAACGTCCTGACTTTC
TRBD1 | TRBJ2-3 | - | TRBV19 | 13 | CASGQGGTDTQYF | TGTGCCAGTGGACAGGGTGGAACAGATACGCAGTATTTT
- | TRBJ1-4 | - | TRBV6-5 | 15 | CASSYDRTAHAELFF | TGTGCCAGCAGTTACGATCGGACGGCCCATGCAGAACTGTTTTTT
- | TRBJ1-5 | once | TRBV12-3/TRBV12-4 | 13 | CASSLVGNQPQHF | TGTGCCAGCAGTTTAGTGGGCAATCAGCCCCAGCATTTT
- | TRBJ2-7 | - | TRBV7-3 | 15 | CASSPNGGTAYEQYF | TGTGCCAGCAGCCCAAATGGGGGGACAGCCTACGAGCAGTACTTC
- | TRBJ2-2 | few | TRBV7-2 | 15 | CASSLAPGAKVGRFF | TGTGCCAGCAGCTTAGCGCCGGGGGCAAAGGTCGGTCGGTTTTTT
- | TRBJ1-1 | - | TRBV7-9 | 12 | CASSPEMPEAFF | TGTGCCAGCAGCCCGGAGATGCCTGAAGCTTTCTTT
TRBD2 | TRBJ2-1 | once | TRBV4-1 | 17 | CASSQVPGTSGFNEQFF | TGCGCCAGCAGCCAAGTTCCCGGGACTAGCGGATTTAATGAGCAGTTCTTC
- | TRBJ2-3 | - | TRBV7-9 | 12 | CASSPATDTQYF | TGTGCCAGCAGCCCCGCGACAGATACGCAGTATTTT
- | TRBJ1-5 | few | TRBV5-4 | 14 | CASSLGQSNQPQHF | TGTGCCAGCAGCTTGGGACAGAGCAATCAGCCCCAGCATTTT
- | TRBJ1-2 | - | TRBV6-5 | 12 | CAYGPRRDGYTF | TGTGCCTACGGGCCTCGGCGCGATGGCTACACCTTC
- | TRBJ1-6 | once | TRBV18 | 15 | CASSPDGGGNSPLHF | TGTGCCAGCTCACCGGATGGTGGGGGTAATTCACCCCTCCACTTT
- | TRBJ1-1 | - | TRBV27 | 13 | CASSLSVDTEAFF | TGTGCCAGCAGTTTATCTGTAGACACTGAAGCTTTCTTT
TRBD2 | TRBJ2-7 | - | TRBV5-4 | 15 | CASSSLAGTSYEQYF | TGTGCCAGCAGCTCGCTAGCCGGGACTAGCTACGAGCAGTACTTC
- | TRBJ2-7 | few | TRBV15 | 15 | CATSRERDRSYEQYF | TGTGCCACCAGCAGAGAAAGGGATCGCTCCTACGAGCAGTACTTC